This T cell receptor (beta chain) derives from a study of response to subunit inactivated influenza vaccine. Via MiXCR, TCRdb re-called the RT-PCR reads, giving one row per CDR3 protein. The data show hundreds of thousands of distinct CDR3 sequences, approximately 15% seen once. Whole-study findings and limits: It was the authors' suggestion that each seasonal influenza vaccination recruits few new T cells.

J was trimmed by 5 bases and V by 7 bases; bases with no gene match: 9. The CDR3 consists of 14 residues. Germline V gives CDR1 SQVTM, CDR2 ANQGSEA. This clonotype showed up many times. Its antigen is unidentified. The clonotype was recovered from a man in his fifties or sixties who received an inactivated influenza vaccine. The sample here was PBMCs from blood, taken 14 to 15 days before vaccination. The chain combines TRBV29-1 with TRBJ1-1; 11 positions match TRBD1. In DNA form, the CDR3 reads TGCAGCGCCACCGGACAGGGGGCGTTGACTGAAGCTTTCTTT. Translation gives CSATGQGALTEAFF.